This T cell receptor beta chain was recovered during a study of T cell repertoires in cytomegalovirus infection. A note on this clonotype: Its specificity is unknown.

The ends were cut back, 4 bases at V and 1 base at J, with 10 bases in the middle. The CDR3 runs 14 residues. Germline CDR1 is LNHNV and CDR2 is YYDKDF (reference sequence). MiXCR, run by TCRdb on the reads, gives a single entry per CDR3 protein. The table has approximately 910,000 distinct CDR3 sequences, around 30% seen once; the top ten hold over 12%. Study-wide points: HLA-C-restricted TCR beta clonotypes specific for CMV led the ex vivo response.

The sequence was collected from a human donor in good health (CMV status not recorded). Some clones in this sample may be carry-over from other donors' samples. Sequenced here: cultured CD8+ T cells from PBMCs, sampled from culture after CMV antigen stimulation. This sequence joins TRBV15 and TRBJ1-1; D not resolved. CDR3 loop: CATSTLIENTEAFF. CDR3 in DNA: TGTGCCACCAGCACCCTAATCGAGAACACTGAAGCTTTCTTT.